This entry features one T cell receptor beta chain sequence. This clonotype was observed many times. This clone's antigen is unknown. Within one base of it there is no much larger clone, and no base qualities were kept. The sample is drawn from a study of CDR3 diversity in severe acne (dated by TCRdb to about 2019). Library generation was performed with PCR. Sequencing took place on an Illumina HiSeq 2000. TCRdb cleaned the public reads at Q25 with fastp, built clones with MiXCR and kept in-frame beta chains. One record per CDR3 amino acid sequence lists the most common genes and DNA. In all, the sample holds 65,000 to 95,000 distinct CDR3 sequences, and 45% to 55% of those were seen once. The top ten hold about 13% of the sample. CDR1 and CDR2, looked up from the germline V gene, are SGHRS and YFSETQ. Ends trimmed: V by 4 bases, J by 4 bases; bases unmatched to a gene: 7. The CDR3 has 16 amino acids, counting the end cysteine and phenylalanine. CDR3 DNA is the only sequence kept; it has 48 bases, read in frame from the first base.

The source is a male donor in good health, without acne. The specimen was blood. The V and J segments used are TRBV5-1 and TRBJ1-5, and 11 bases in between align with TRBD1. Read as DNA, the sequence is TGCGCCAGCAGCCCGGGGACAGGGGGTATGAATCAGCCCCAGCATTTT. It translates to CASSPGTGGMNQPQHF. The variable domain in full, with residues beyond the CDR3 obtained from the reference TRBV5-1 and TRBJ1-5 genes, is KAGVTQTPRYLIKTRGQQVTLSCSPISGHRSVSWYQQTPGQGLQFLFEYFSETQRNKGNFPGRFSGRQFSNSRSEMNVSTLELGDSALYLCASSPGTGGMNQPQHFGDGTRLSIL.